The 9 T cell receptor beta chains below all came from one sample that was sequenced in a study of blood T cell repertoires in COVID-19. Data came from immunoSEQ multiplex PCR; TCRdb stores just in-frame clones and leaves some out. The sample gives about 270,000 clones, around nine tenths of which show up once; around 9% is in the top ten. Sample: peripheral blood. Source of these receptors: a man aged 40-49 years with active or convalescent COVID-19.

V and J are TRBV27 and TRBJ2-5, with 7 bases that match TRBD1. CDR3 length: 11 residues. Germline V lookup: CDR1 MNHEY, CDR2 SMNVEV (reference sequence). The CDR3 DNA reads TGTGCGGCAGGGACAGAAGAGACCCAGTACTTC. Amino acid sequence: CAAGTEETQYF.

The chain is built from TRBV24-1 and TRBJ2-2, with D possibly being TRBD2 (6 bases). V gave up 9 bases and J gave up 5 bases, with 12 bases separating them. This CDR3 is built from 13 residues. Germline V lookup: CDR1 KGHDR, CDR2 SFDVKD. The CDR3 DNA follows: TGTGCCACCGCCCGGGAGTGGACCGGGGAGCTGTTTTTT. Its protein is CATAREWTGELFF.

The CDR3 region has the DNA TGTGCCAGTCTTATACAGGGGAAGAGCAATCAGCCCCAGCATTTT. Protein product: CASLIQGKSNQPQHF. The J gene is TRBJ1-5, the V gene TRBV6-5; 7 nucleotides align to TRBD1. CDR3 length: 15 amino acids. Looked up from germline, CDR1 is MNHEY and CDR2 is SVGAGI. Unmatched junction bases numbered 9, after V lost 9 bases and J lost 1 base.

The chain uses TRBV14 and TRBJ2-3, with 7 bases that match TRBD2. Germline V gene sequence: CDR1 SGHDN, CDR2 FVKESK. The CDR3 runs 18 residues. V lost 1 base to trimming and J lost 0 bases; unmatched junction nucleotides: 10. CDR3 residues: CASSQAWGLRTSTDTQYF. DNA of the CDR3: TGTGCCAGCAGCCAAGCTTGGGGACTACGCACTAGCACAGATACGCAGTATTTT.

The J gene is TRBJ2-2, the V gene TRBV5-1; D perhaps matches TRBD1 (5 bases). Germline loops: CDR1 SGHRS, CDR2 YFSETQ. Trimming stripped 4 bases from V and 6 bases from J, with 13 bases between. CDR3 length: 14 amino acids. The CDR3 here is CASSQSGKAGELFF. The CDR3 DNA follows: TGCGCCAGCAGCCAGTCAGGGAAGGCCGGGGAGCTGTTTTTT. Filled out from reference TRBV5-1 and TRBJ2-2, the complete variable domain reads KAGVTQTPRYLIKTRGQQVTLSCSPISGHRSVSWYQQTPGQGLQFLFEYFSETQRNKGNFPGRFSGRQFSNSRSEMNVSTLELGDSALYLCASSQSGKAGELFFGEGSRLTVL.

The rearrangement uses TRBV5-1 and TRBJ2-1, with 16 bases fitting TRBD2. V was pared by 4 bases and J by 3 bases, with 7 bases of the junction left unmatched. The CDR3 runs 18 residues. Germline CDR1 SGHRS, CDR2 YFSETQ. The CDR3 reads CASSRGLAGGPNYNEQFF. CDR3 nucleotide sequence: TGCGCCAGCAGCAGGGGACTAGCGGGAGGGCCGAACTACAATGAGCAGTTCTTC.

DNA of the CDR3: TGTGCCAGCAGGGATCACGGGAGGGCCGGGGAGCTGTTTTTT. The encoded protein is CASRDHGRAGELFF. V is TRBV28 and J is TRBJ2-2; 8 bases agree with TRBD2. CDR1 and CDR2 (germline): MDHEN, SYDVKM. Trimming at V came to 6 bases and at J to 6 bases, leaving 6 bases not matched to a gene. The CDR3 spans 14 residues.

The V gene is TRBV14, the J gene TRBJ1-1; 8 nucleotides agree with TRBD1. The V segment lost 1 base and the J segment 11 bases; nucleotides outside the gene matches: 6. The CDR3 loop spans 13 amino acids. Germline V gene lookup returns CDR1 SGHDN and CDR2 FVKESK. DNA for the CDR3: TGTGCCAGCAGCCAAGGGACAGGGCGTCACGCTTTCTTT. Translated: CASSQGTGRHAFF.

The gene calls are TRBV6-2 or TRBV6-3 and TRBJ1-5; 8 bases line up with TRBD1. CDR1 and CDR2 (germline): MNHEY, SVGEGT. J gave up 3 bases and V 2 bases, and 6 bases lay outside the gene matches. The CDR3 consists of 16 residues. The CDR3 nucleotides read TGTGCCAGCAGTTACCGCCCGGACAGGGACAATCAGCCCCAGCATTTT. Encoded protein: CASSYRPDRDNQPQHF.